This TCR beta chain was documented in a study of T cells in Graves' hyperthyroidism and ophthalmopathy. The TCR beta CDR3 regions underwent amplification using RNA transcripts as the source. Primed by the HTBI set, a first-round RT-PCR was run on the TCR CDR3. TCRdb reprocessed the multiplex PCR reads via MiXCR and lists one record per CDR3 protein. The table includes some 800,000 distinct CDR3 sequences, roughly 40% detected once. Study results and limitations: Among clonotypes expanded in thyroid above 0.001, most were also found in blood.

V lost 4 bases to trimming and J lost 1 base; unmatched junction nucleotides: 6. Germline CDR1 LGHDT, CDR2 YNNKEL (reference sequence). The CDR3 loop spans 15 amino acids. Hyperthyroidism of Graves' type that showed no ophthalmopathy progression within 18 months was stable. Exclusions: uncontrolled infection, other autoimmune disease, pregnancy, lactation. Using 9.5 to 10 ml of fresh peripheral blood, PBMCs were prepared. For this clonotype: No antigen is known for it.

The sample consisted of blood. V and J are TRBV3-1 and TRBJ2-5; 7 bases are shared with TRBD2. The receptor was derived from a man aged 18-30 years with Graves' hyperthyroidism. This chain's CDR3 is CASSRHGTTQETQYF. In DNA, the CDR3 is TGTGCCAGCAGCCGTCACGGGACTACCCAAGAGACCCAGTACTTC.